These T cell receptor beta chains were read from a single sample in a study of CD8 T cells in ankylosing spondylitis. TCRdb itself ran the 5' RACE reads through MiXCR, one entry per CDR3 protein. The sample has about 300,000 distinct CDR3 sequences; approximately 10% are singletons. Material: blood, either unsorted or a sorted T cell fraction (not recorded which). The source is a female donor with ankylosing spondylitis or in good health (not recorded which). The conserved cysteine and the conserved F or W are not part of the CDR3 here. The size entry is marked missing in some rows and otherwise reads once, few, many or a size class.

>TRBJ2-3|NA|TRBV5-1
ASSLGGRGDTDRQY
>TRBJ2-2|many|TRBV6-2/TRBV6-3
ASSSLGPTGELF
>TRBJ2-7|many|TRBV5-1
ASSLDGTGLSYEQY
>TRBJ1-6|few|TRBV6-1
AICRGEGNSPLH
>TRBJ2-6|NA|TRBV4-2
ASSQEVSGANVLT
>TRBJ2-1|many|TRBV20-1
SATGGAYNEQF
>TRBJ2-1|many|TRBV6-5
ASSYSGLAGGPYNEQF
>TRBJ1-5|few|TRBV19
ASSIVFGGRNQPQH
>TRBJ1-2|many|TRBV29-1
SLGTPSRNYGYT
>TRBJ2-3|many|TRBV6-1
ASSPGAGLTTDTQY
>TRBJ2-5|few|TRBV7-2
ASSPGGGTQETQY
>TRBJ1-6|many|TRBV4-2
ASSQPSGGEASPLH
>TRBJ1-5|many|TRBV7-2
ASSLVRQPQH
>TRBJ2-3|NA|TRBV5-1
ASSLDGGGHTDTQY
>TRBJ2-2|NA|TRBV12-3/TRBV12-4
ASLEGGRVYTGELF
>TRBJ2-7|NA|TRBV20-1
SASFSGSYEQY
>TRBJ1-4|many|TRBV9
ASSGGTGRGTNEKLF
>TRBJ2-7|many|TRBV6-5
ASSWGTGPHRSGSYEQY
>TRBJ2-2|many|TRBV6-5
ASSYSQRGNTGELF
>TRBJ2-7|few|TRBV7-2
ASSRGQGLSYEQY
>TRBJ2-1|many|TRBV20-1
SAGQAVGEQF
>TRBJ2-3|NA|TRBV7-6
ASSSLPGGPFTSTDTQY
>TRBJ1-5|few|TRBV30
AWSKGRDQPQH
>TRBJ2-1|many|TRBV9
ASSVVPSGGAGTYNEQF
>TRBJ2-3|few|TRBV7-2
ASSTTGVDTQY
>TRBJ1-5|many|TRBV10-3
ARRNQPQH
>TRBJ1-1|many|TRBV5-5
ASSFLTSRMNTEAF
>TRBJ2-4|few|TRBV13
ASSLGGGKNIQY
>TRBJ2-3|NA|TRBV5-1
ASSLSAGAPDTQY